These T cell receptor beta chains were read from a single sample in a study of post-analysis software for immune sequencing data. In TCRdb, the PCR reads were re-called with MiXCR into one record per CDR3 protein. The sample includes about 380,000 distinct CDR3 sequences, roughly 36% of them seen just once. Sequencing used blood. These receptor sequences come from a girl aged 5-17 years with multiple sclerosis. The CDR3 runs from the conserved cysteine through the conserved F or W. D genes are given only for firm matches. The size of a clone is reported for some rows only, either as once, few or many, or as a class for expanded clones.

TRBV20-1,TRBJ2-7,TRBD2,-,TGCAGTGCTAGACGCCCTTATTCGACTAGCGGGGATCCAGCTCCCCACGAGCAGTACTTC,CSARRPYSTSGDPAPHEQYF
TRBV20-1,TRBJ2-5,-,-,TGCAGTGCCATGGGGCCCTTTGGAGGGGGCCTAAACCAAGAGACCCAGTACTTC,CSAMGPFGGGLNQETQYF
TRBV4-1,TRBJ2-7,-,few,TGCGCCAGCAGCCAAAAAGGGCCATTGGGCGCGAGCTCCTACGAGCAGTACTTC,CASSQKGPLGASSYEQYF
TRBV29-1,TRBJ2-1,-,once,TGCAGCGTTGAAGACAAGGTCTCCTACAATGAGCGGTTCTTC,CSVEDKVSYNERFF
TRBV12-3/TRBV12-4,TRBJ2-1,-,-,TGTGCCAGCAGTCGGACAGCCTCCAATGAGCAGTTCTTC,CASSRTASNEQFF
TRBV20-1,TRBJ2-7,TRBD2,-,TGCAGTGCTAGGAATAGCGGGGGGACCTACGAGCAGTACTTC,CSARNSGGTYEQYF
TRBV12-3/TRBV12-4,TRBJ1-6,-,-,TGTGCCAGCACCGAGGGCCATAATTCACCCCTCCACTTT,CASTEGHNSPLHF
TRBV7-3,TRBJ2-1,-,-,TGTGCCAGCAGCCTTCTCGACTGGGATGAGCAGTTCTTC,CASSLLDWDEQFF
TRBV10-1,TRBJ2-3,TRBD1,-,TGCGCCAGCAGTGATGAAAGGGGGCTCGGCACAGATACGCAGTATTTT,CASSDERGLGTDTQYF
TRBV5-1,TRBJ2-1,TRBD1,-,TGCGCCAGCAGCTTGAAGACAGGGGACCCTTATCCTTACAATGAGCAGTTCTTC,CASSLKTGDPYPYNEQFF
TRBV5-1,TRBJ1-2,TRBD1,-,TGCGCCAGCAGTTGGGGGGACAGGGGATCCTCTAACTATGGCTACACCTTC,CASSWGDRGSSNYGYTF
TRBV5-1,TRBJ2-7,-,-,TGCGCCAGCAACTCCGTCGGGAGTGGGGGGAACGAGCAGTACTTC,CASNSVGSGGNEQYF
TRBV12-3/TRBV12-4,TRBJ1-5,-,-,TGTGCCAGCAGTTTGAGACAGGATAATCAGCCCCAGCATTTT,CASSLRQDNQPQHF
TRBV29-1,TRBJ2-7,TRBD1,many,TGCAGCGCCGGGACAGGGTACTACGAGCAGTACTTC,CSAGTGYYEQYF
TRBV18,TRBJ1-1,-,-,TGTGCCAGCTCCCTTCTCGGGGGAGACACTGAAGCTTTCTTT,CASSLLGGDTEAFF
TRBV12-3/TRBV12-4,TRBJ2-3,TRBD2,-,TGTGCCAGCACCCCAGGGAGGGCCTCGAGCGCAGATACGCAGTATTTT,CASTPGRASSADTQYF
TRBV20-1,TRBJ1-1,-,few,TGCAGTGCTAGAGAGCTCATACGGGGGACACTGAACACTGAAGCTTTCTTT,CSARELIRGTLNTEAFF
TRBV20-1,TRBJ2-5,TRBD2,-,TGCAGTGCCGAGTCCCTAGCGGGGGGGCCGGAGACCCAGTACTTC,CSAESLAGGPETQYF
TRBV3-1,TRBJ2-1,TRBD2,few,TGTGCCAGCAGCCGCTACGCTAGCGGGGGATACAATGAGCAGTTCTTC,CASSRYASGGYNEQFF
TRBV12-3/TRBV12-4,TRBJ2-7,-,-,TGTGCCAGCAGCGAGCAGGGCGGCCCCTACGAGCAGTACTTC,CASSEQGGPYEQYF